One and the same sample provided the 17 T cell receptor beta chains below, sequenced in a study of shared clonotypes between healthy human individuals. Generated by immunoSEQ multiplex PCR, the TCRdb table keeps only in-frame clones and is missing some. Of approximately 2,200,000 clones listed, 93% are singletons. CD8 cells classed as naive were CD45RO-negative and positively selected for CCR7, excluding terminally differentiated effector memory CD45RA+ cells. The sequencing input was naive CD8+ T cells from PBMCs. The receptors derive from a man aged 18 to 29 in good health. Some clones in this sample may be carry-over from other donors' samples.

The chain has TRBV28 and TRBJ1-3; possible D gene TRBD1, 5 bases. V gave up 1 base and J gave up 3 bases, with 7 bases separating them. The CDR3 has 14 residues. Per germline, CDR1 MDHEN and CDR2 SYDVKM. The CDR3, as DNA: TGTGCCAGCAGTTTATTCCAGGGTGGAAACACCATATATTTT. It translates to CASSLFQGGNTIYF.

This sequence joins TRBV5-1 and TRBJ2-7; D perhaps matches TRBD2 (6 bases). The CDR3 contains 15 residues. Per the germline V gene, CDR1 is SGHRS and CDR2 is YFSETQ. V dropped 3 bases and J dropped 3 bases, with 16 bases sitting between them. The DNA of the CDR3 is TGCGCCAGCAGCTGGGGACTCGAACCTTTCTACGAGCAGTACTTC. The encoded protein is CASSWGLEPFYEQYF.

V usage is TRBV10-3 and J usage is TRBJ1-1, with D uncertain. This CDR3 contains 13 residues. Between the trimmed V and J ends, which lost 3 bases and 1 base, there was a span of 6 bases. The V gene's germline CDR1 is ENHRY and CDR2 SYGVKD. The DNA of the CDR3 is TGTGCCATCAGTGAAGGTTGGAACACTGAAGCTTTCTTT. It encodes CAISEGWNTEAFF.

The genes are TRBV7-6 and TRBJ2-7; 10 positions match TRBD2. V lost 8 bases and J lost 6; bases outside the gene matches: 13. This CDR3 has 15 amino acids. Germline-derived CDR1 and CDR2 are SGHVS and FNYEAQ. The CDR3 sequence is CASGASGSPPVEQYF. Written as DNA, the CDR3 is TGTGCCAGCGGGGCTAGCGGGAGTCCCCCAGTCGAGCAGTACTTC.

The chain uses TRBV27 and TRBJ2-1; TRBD2 aligns across 14 bases. The CDR3 consists of 16 residues. V shed 5 bases and J 6 bases; nucleotides not matched to a gene: 6. Looked up from germline, CDR1 is MNHEY and CDR2 is SMNVEV (reference sequence). The DNA of the CDR3 is TGTGCCAGCAGTCCGGGGACTAGCGGGAGAGGCAATGAGCAGTTCTTC. Its protein is CASSPGTSGRGNEQFF.

Notes on this clone: Other DNA sequences within the sample encode an identical CDR3. The rearrangement joins TRBV9 to TRBJ1-1, with D possibly TRBD1 on 5 matching bases. The germline CDR1 and CDR2 sequences are SGDLS and YYNGEE. The CDR3 runs to 12 residues. V lost 3 bases, J lost 5 bases, and 8 bases lay in between. The DNA for the CDR3 is TGTGCCAGCAGCGGTAGGGGTACTGAAGCTTTCTTT. It specifies CASSGRGTEAFF.

Of note for this clone: The same CDR3 is also encoded by other DNA sequences in this sample. V gene TRBV19 combines with J gene TRBJ1-1; weak D call: TRBD1 (5 bases). Germline V CDR1 and CDR2: LNHDA, SQIVND (reference sequence). The V gene lost 1 base and the J gene lost 1 base, with 7 bases spanning the gap. The CDR3 extends over 14 amino acids. The CDR3 DNA reads as TGTGCCAGTAGTATAGCTCAGGGGAACACTGAAGCTTTCTTT. Protein sequence: CASSIAQGNTEAFF. Supplemented by reference TRBV19 and TRBJ1-1, the full variable domain reads DGGITQSPKYLFRKEGQNVTLSCEQNLNHDAMYWYRQDPGQGLRLIYYSQIVNDFQKGDIAEGYSVSREKKESFPLTVTSAQKNPTAFYLCASSIAQGNTEAFFGQGTRLTVV.

The chain uses TRBV2 and TRBJ1-4; D ambiguous. V shed 8 bases and J shed 7 bases, with 14 bases lying between them. The CDR3 loop spans 13 amino acids. Germline V gene data show CDR1 as SNHLY and CDR2 as FYNNEI. The chain's CDR3 is CASGPTEAEKLFF. The CDR3 nucleotides read TGTGCCAGCGGACCAACGGAGGCTGAAAAACTGTTTTTT.

The sample holds one count of this clone. V gene TRBV9 combines with J gene TRBJ2-7; 9 positions match TRBD1. This CDR3 comprises 15 residues. V gave up 0 bases and J gave up 3 bases; unmatched junction bases: 4. The germline V gene encodes CDR1 SGDLS and CDR2 YYNGEE. The CDR3 DNA reads as TGTGCCAGCAGCGTAGGGACAGGGGACTTCTACGAGCAGTACTTC. Translation gives CASSVGTGDFYEQYF.

This clone was seen just once. V gene TRBV9 combines with J gene TRBJ2-7; 9 positions match TRBD1. This CDR3 is built from 15 residues. The J segment lost 3 bases and the V segment lost 4 bases, leaving 8 bases of the junction unmatched. Germline-derived CDR1 and CDR2 are SGDLS and YYNGEE. The CDR3 coding sequence is TGTGCCAGCAGCCAAAATGACAGGGGGTTCTACGAGCAGTACTTC. It translates to CASSQNDRGFYEQYF.

The V call is TRBV16, the J call TRBJ1-2; TRBD1 agrees at 7 bases. The V gene end was trimmed by 2 bases and the J gene end by 5 bases; junction bases not matched to a gene: 5. The CDR3 runs 14 residues. Germline V gene lookup returns CDR1 KGHSY and CDR2 FQNENV. CDR3 sequence: CASSQPDRSYGYTF. The DNA for the CDR3 is TGTGCCAGCAGCCAACCGGACAGGTCGTATGGCTACACCTTC.

V and J are TRBV28 and TRBJ2-7, with TRBD1 identical over 8 bases. Germline trimming cut 6 bases from V and 5 bases from J; bases unmatched to any gene: 6. Looked up from germline, CDR1 is MDHEN and CDR2 is SYDVKM. The CDR3 covers 13 residues. CDR3 nucleotide sequence: TGTGCCAGCAGGGGCAGGGGGCGCGACGAGCAGTACTTC. Amino acids: CASRGRGRDEQYF.

Concerning this clone: Additional DNA sequences in this sample encode the identical CDR3. This rearrangement joins TRBV9 to TRBJ2-7; unclear D gene. Germline V CDR1 and CDR2: SGDLS, YYNGEE. CDR3 length: 14 residues. The V end was cut by 0 bases, the J end by 2 bases, with 9 bases between. CDR3 sequence (DNA): TGTGCCAGCAGCGTAGGACAAGGCCCCTACGAGCAGTACTTC. It yields the protein CASSVGQGPYEQYF.

The chain couples TRBV27 to TRBJ1-3; no clear D gene. The V end was cut by 3 bases, the J end by 8 bases, with 17 bases between. This CDR3 contains 15 residues. Germline lookup yields CDR1 MNHEY and CDR2 SMNVEV (reference sequence). In nucleotides, the CDR3 is TGTGCCAGCAGTTTTAGTTGGGGAGCCCAGGACACCATATATTTT. Its translation: CASSFSWGAQDTIYF.

The chain uses TRBV2 and TRBJ2-7, with a possible D match to TRBD2 (6 bases). The CDR3 length is 13 residues. V was cut by 4 bases and J by 5 bases, with 12 bases left in between. Per the germline V gene, CDR1 is SNHLY and CDR2 is FYNNEI. The chain's CDR3 is CASSADWGDEQYF. The CDR3 DNA follows: TGTGCCAGCAGTGCGGACTGGGGGGACGAGCAGTACTTC.

This chain joins TRBV19 and TRBJ2-3; unclear D gene. V was trimmed by 7 bases and J by 0 bases, leaving 17 bases between them. CDR1 is LNHDA and CDR2 is SQIVND in the germline V gene (reference sequence). The length of the CDR3 is 16 residues. The CDR3 reads CASTQTPRASTDTQYF. For the CDR3, the DNA is TGTGCCAGTACCCAGACCCCTAGAGCTAGCACAGATACGCAGTATTTT.

This clone was observed a handful of times. The chain carries TRBV9 and TRBJ1-2; 10 bases agree with TRBD1. The CDR3 extends over 13 amino acids. The V gene's germline CDR1 is SGDLS and CDR2 YYNGEE. Trimming removed 3 bases from V and 7 bases from J; junction bases left unmatched: 3. The CDR3 bases are TGTGCCAGCAGCGGCCGGGACAGGGGTGGCTACACCTTC. It is translated as CASSGRDRGGYTF.